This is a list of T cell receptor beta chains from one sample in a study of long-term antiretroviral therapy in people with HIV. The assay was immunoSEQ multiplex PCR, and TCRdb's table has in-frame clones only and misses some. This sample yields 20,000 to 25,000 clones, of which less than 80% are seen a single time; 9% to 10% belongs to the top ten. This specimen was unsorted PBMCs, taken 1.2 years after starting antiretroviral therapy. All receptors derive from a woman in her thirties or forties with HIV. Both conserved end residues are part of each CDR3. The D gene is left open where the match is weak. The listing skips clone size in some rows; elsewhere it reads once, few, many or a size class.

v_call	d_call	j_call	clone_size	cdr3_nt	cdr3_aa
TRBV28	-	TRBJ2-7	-	TGTGCCAGCCTCCCGGCCAGGGAGGCCGAGCAGTACTTC	CASLPAREAEQYF
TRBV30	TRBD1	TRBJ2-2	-	TGTGCCTGGCGTACAGGGGCGGCCGGGGAGCTGTTTTTT	CAWRTGAAGELFF
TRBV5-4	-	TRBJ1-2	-	TGTGCCACCGCGTCGGGGGCTGAGTATGATGGCTACACCTTC	CATASGAEYDGYTF
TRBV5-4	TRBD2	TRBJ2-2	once	TGTGCCAGCAGCCCCTACCGGGCGGCTAGCGGGAGCGGGGAGCTGTTTTTT	CASSPYRAASGSGELFF
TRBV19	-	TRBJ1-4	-	TGTGCCAGTAGTCTGGACACCGATGAAAAACTGTTTTTT	CASSLDTDEKLFF
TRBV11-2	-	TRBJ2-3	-	TGTGCCAGCAGCCCCCCGGGTCCTTTCATGACAGATACGCAGTATTTT	CASSPPGPFMTDTQYF
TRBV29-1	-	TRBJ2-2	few	TGCAGCGTACAGAACACCGGGGAGCTGTTTTTT	CSVQNTGELFF
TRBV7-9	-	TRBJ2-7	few	TGTGCCAGCAGCTTAGGGCGGGACTACGAGCAGTACTTC	CASSLGRDYEQYF
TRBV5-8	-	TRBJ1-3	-	TGTGCCAGCAGCTTGGATTTTGACTCTGGAAACACCATATATTTT	CASSLDFDSGNTIYF
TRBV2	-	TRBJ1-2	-	TGTGCCAGCAGTGAGGGCGGATATGGCTACACCTTC	CASSEGGYGYTF
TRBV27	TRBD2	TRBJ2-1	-	TGTGCCAGCAGTTTAGCGAGGACTAGCGGGTATTTTAGTGAGCAGTTCTTC	CASSLARTSGYFSEQFF
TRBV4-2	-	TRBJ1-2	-	TGTGCCAGCAGCCAAGGGGGCGGTCTGAGCTATGGCTACACCTTC	CASSQGGGLSYGYTF
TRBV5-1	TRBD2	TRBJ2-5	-	TGCGCCAGCAGCCCATGGACTAGCGGGAGTGGAGAGACCCAGTACTTC	CASSPWTSGSGETQYF
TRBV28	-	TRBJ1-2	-	TGTGCCAGCACAGATTTCTATGGCTACACCTTC	CASTDFYGYTF